This TCR beta chain was identified during a study of blood T cell repertoires in COVID-19. The overall study: Whether acute or convalescent, the COVID-19 samples came from the United States, Italy and Spain. T cells, B-cell-depleted T cells, or PBMCs provided the cDNA or gDNA that served as material.

Authors' data handling: Reference gene primer amplification gave estimated nucleated cell counts. The protocol was immunoSEQ multiplex PCR, while the TCRdb copy is restricted to in-frame clones and leaves out a portion. That table supplies the V and J calls and clone size; D and trimming were determined from the DNA. The sample consists of about 280,000 clones, about nine tenths of them appearing once. The ends were cut back, 3 bases at V and 5 bases at J, with 12 bases in the middle. The CDR3 length is 14 residues. The germline CDR1 and CDR2 sequences are MNHNS and SASEGT. The sequenced sample consisted of peripheral blood. This TCR came from a woman in her thirties or forties who had recovered from COVID-19. This chain connects TRBV6-1 to TRBJ2-3; a possible D gene is TRBD1 (5 bases). The CDR3 region is CASSDRGARDTQYF. CDR3 sequence (DNA): TGTGCCAGCAGTGATAGGGGCGCGCGAGATACGCAGTATTTT.